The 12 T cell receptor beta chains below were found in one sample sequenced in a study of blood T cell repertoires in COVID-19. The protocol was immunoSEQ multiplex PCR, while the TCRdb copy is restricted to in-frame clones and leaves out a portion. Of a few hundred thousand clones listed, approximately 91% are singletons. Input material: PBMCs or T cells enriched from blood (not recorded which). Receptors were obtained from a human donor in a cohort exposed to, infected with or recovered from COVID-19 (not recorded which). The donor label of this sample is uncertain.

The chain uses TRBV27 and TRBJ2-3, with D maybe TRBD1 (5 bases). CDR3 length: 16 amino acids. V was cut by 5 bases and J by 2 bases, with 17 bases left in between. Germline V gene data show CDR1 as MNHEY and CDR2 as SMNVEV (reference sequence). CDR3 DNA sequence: TGTGCCAGCAGTCCACGACAGCCCTCGTACACAGATACGCAGTATTTT. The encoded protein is CASSPRQPSYTDTQYF.

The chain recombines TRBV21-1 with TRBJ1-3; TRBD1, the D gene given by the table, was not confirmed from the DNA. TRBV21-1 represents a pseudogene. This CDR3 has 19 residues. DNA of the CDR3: TGTGCCAGCAGCAAAGACTCAGGGTCCCCTCTAAACTCCGGAAACACCATATATTTT. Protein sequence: CASSKDSGSPLNSGNTIYF.

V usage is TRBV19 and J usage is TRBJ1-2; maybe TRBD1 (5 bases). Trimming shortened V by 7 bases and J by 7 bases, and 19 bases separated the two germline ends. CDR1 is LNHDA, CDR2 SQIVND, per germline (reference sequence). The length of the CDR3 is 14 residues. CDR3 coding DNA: TGTGCCAGTACCCCGAAAGGGCAGGGCCGTGGCTACACCTTC. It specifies CASTPKGQGRGYTF. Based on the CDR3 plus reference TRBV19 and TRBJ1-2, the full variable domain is DGGITQSPKYLFRKEGQNVTLSCEQNLNHDAMYWYRQDPGQGLRLIYYSQIVNDFQKGDIAEGYSVSREKKESFPLTVTSAQKNPTAFYLCASTPKGQGRGYTFGSGTRLTVV.

The CDR3 protein is CASRGGTFTGELFF. The CDR3 nucleotides read TGTGCCAGTCGAGGGGGAACCTTCACCGGGGAGCTGTTTTTT. J is TRBJ2-2 and V is TRBV25-1, with D perhaps matching TRBD1 (6 bases). There are 14 residues in the CDR3. Per the germline V gene, CDR1 is MGHDK and CDR2 is SYGVNS. V was cut by 9 bases and J by 4 bases, with 15 bases left in between.

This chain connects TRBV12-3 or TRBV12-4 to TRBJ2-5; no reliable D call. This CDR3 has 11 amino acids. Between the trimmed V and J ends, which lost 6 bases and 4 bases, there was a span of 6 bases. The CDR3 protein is CASSLRETQYF. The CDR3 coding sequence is TGTGCCAGCAGCCTTAGAGAGACCCAGTACTTC.

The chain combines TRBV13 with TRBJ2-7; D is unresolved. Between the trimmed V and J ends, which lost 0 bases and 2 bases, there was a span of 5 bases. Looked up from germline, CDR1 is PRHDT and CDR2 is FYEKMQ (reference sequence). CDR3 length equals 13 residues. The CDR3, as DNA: TGTGCCAGCAGCTTAGGGACAACCTACGAGCAGTACTTC. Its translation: CASSLGTTYEQYF. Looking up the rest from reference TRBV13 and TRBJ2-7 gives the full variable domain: AAGVIQSPRHLIKEKRETATLKCYPIPRHDTVYWYQQGPGQDPQFLISFYEKMQSDKGSIPDRFSAQQFSDYHSELNMSSLELGDSALYFCASSLGTTYEQYFGPGTRLTVT.

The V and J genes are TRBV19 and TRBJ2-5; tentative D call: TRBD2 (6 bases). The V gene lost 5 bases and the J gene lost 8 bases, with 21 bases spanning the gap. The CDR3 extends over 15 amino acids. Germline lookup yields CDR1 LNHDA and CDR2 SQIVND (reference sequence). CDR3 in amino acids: CASSPTGTPTATQYF. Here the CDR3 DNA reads TGTGCCAGTAGTCCTACCGGGACTCCAACCGCCACCCAGTACTTC.

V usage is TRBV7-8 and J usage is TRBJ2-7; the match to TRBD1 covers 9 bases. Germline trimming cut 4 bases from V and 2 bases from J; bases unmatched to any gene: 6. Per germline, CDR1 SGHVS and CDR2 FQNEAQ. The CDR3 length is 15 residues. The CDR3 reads CASSSGRQGAYEQYF. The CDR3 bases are TGTGCCAGCAGCTCGGGAAGACAGGGGGCCTACGAGCAGTACTTC.

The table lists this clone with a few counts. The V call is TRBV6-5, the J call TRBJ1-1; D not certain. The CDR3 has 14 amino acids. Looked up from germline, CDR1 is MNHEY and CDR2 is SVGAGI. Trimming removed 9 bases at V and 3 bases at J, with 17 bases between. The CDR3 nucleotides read TGTGCCAGTTACCGGGTCGCGGGTTACACTGAAGCTTTCTTT. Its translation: CASYRVAGYTEAFF.

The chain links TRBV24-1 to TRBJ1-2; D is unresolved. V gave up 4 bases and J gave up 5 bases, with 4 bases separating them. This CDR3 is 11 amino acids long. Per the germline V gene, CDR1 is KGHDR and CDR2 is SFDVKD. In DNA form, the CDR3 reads TGTGCCACCAGTGACACTTATGGCTACACCTTC. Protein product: CATSDTYGYTF.

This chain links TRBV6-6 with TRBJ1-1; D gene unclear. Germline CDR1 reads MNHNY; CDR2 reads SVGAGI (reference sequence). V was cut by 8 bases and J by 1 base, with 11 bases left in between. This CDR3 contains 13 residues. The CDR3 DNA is TGTGCCAGCCTGACACTCTCGAACACTGAAGCTTTCTTT. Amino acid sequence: CASLTLSNTEAFF.

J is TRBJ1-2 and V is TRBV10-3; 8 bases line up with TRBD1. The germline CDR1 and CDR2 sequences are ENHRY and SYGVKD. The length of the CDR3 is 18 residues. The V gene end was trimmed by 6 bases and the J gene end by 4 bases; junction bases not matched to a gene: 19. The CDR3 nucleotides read TGTGCCATCAGGCCGGTGTTGGGACAGGAAGAAGTCGTCTATGGCTACACCTTC. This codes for CAIRPVLGQEEVVYGYTF.